Sequencing of this T cell receptor (beta chain) was carried out in a study of technical replicates of blood from several donors. J was trimmed by 8 bases and V by 3 bases; bases with no gene match: 4. The CDR3 is 15 amino acids. The germline gives CDR1 SGDLS, CDR2 YYNGEE. This clone has a handful of counts. The assay was immunoSEQ multiplex PCR, and TCRdb's table has in-frame clones only and misses some. The profile covers 13,000 to 15,000 clones, with approximately 84% appearing a single time and about a tenth taken by the ten largest. Sequencing was carried out using PBMCs. The chain recombines TRBV9 with TRBJ2-2; 13 bases agree with TRBD2. The clonotype was recovered from a human donor in good health. The CDR3 loop is CASSGPGLAGGELFF. The CDR3 DNA follows: TGTGCCAGCAGCGGACCGGGACTAGCGGGGGGGGAGCTGTTTTTT.